The 5 T cell receptor beta chains reported below all come from one sample, sequenced in a study of CD8+ T cells in alopecia areata. TCR sequencing used cDNA made by reverse transcription of extracted RNA. The data were produced by immunoSEQ multiplex PCR, yet TCRdb's version contains in-frame clones alone and is incomplete. The sample holds roughly 150,000 clones, around half seen once. The input for sequencing was CD8+ T cells sorted from blood, taken at week 0. Receptors were obtained from a human donor with alopecia areata.

In its sample, this clone was seen once. The DNA of the CDR3 is TGTGCCAGCAGCGCCGTGATTACCGGGGAGCTGTTTTTT. Its translation: CASSAVITGELFF. The V gene is TRBV7-8, the J gene TRBJ2-2, with D unresolved. Germline V gene lookup returns CDR1 SGHVS and CDR2 FQNEAQ. V lost 5 bases and J 5 bases, leaving 9 bases between the germline ends. The CDR3 consists of 13 residues.

This clone showed up just a few times. The chain employs TRBV6-4 and TRBJ2-1, with 9 bases matching TRBD2. CDR3 length: 15 amino acids. The V gene end was trimmed by 2 bases and the J gene end by 6 bases; junction bases not matched to a gene: 5. Germline CDR1 and CDR2: MRHNA and SNTAGT. CDR3 nucleotides: TGTGCCAGCAGTGACGGCGGGGGGGCTGGCAATGAGCAGTTCTTC. Protein sequence: CASSDGGGAGNEQFF.

This clone was seen a single time. The same CDR3 also results from other DNA sequences found in this sample. The rearrangement joins TRBV30 to TRBJ1-1, with a possible D match to TRBD1 (5 bases). CDR1 and CDR2 (germline): GTSNPN, SVGIG (reference sequence). The ends were cut back, 4 bases at V and 1 base at J, with 7 bases in the middle. CDR3 length: 12 amino acids. CDR3 region: CAWTTGNTEAFF. The CDR3 DNA reads as TGTGCCTGGACTACAGGGAACACTGAAGCTTTCTTT.

There are a few counts of this clone. The CDR3 DNA is TGTGCCAGCAGTTCCGTCAACTTGGATACGCAGTATTTT. This sequence encodes CASSSVNLDTQYF. The V and J genes are TRBV27 and TRBJ2-3; D is unresolved. Germline lookup yields CDR1 MNHEY and CDR2 SMNVEV (reference sequence). Trimming took off 4 bases at V and 6 bases at J, with 11 bases between the two ends. The CDR3 covers 13 residues.

The V gene is TRBV29-1, the J gene TRBJ2-3; 7 bases agree with TRBD1. V lost 6 bases and J lost 5; bases outside the gene matches: 11. The CDR3 contains 14 residues. The germline V gene encodes CDR1 SQVTM and CDR2 ANQGSEA. Here the CDR3 reads CSVDSGGSRDTQYF. CDR3 DNA: TGCAGCGTGGACTCAGGGGGATCCAGAGATACGCAGTATTTT.